These 23 T cell receptor beta chains share one sample of origin, sequenced in a study of T cell repertoires in cytomegalovirus infection. TCRdb called the reads again in MiXCR, with one record for every CDR3 protein. The data show 700,000 to 850,000 distinct CDR3 sequences, with approximately 32% seen just once and 12% held by the top ten. These receptors' targets are unknown. The sequencing used cultured CD8+ T cells from PBMCs, collected from culture after CMV antigen stimulation. These TCRs come from a human donor in good health (CMV status not recorded). Some clones in this sample may be carry-over from other donors' samples.

The chain couples TRBV7-6 to TRBJ1-4; D might be TRBD1 (6 bases). CDR1 and CDR2 from the germline V gene are SGHVS and FNYEAQ. The CDR3 extends over 14 amino acids. Trimming took off 4 bases at V and 6 bases at J, with 12 bases between the two ends. In DNA form, the CDR3 reads TGTGCCAGCAGCTCTCGGACAGAAGATGAAAAACTGTTTTTT. Translation gives CASSSRTEDEKLFF.

In its sample, this clonotype was seen a few times. This chain connects TRBV19 to TRBJ2-3, with D possibly matching TRBD2 (5 bases). Per the germline V gene, CDR1 is LNHDA and CDR2 is SQIVND (reference sequence). Trimming pared 6 bases from V and 7 bases from J, leaving 14 bases between. This CDR3 spans 13 amino acids. Here the CDR3 DNA reads TGTGCCAGTAGCAGCGGTCTGACTTATACGCAGTATTTT. Translating gives CASSSGLTYTQYF. Looking up the rest from reference TRBV19 and TRBJ2-3 gives the full variable domain: DGGITQSPKYLFRKEGQNVTLSCEQNLNHDAMYWYRQDPGQGLRLIYYSQIVNDFQKGDIAEGYSVSREKKESFPLTVTSAQKNPTAFYLCASSSGLTYTQYFGPGTRLTVL.

The V call is TRBV12-3 or TRBV12-4, the J call TRBJ2-2; D possibly corresponds to TRBD2 (6 bases). This CDR3 region has 16 residues. V was clipped by 3 bases and J by 6 bases, with 17 bases between them. The CDR3: CASSFFVRGEAGELFF. The CDR3 DNA sequence: TGTGCCAGCAGTTTTTTCGTTAGAGGGGAGGCCGGGGAGCTGTTTTTT.

The chain carries TRBV6-2 or TRBV6-3 and TRBJ1-1; tentatively, D is TRBD1 (6 bases). The CDR3 is 12 amino acids. Germline assignment: CDR1 MNHEY and CDR2 SVGEGT. Trimming removed 7 bases at V and 6 bases at J, with 12 bases between. The CDR3 DNA follows: TGTGCCAGCATTCACCGGGGGCCTGAAGCTTTCTTT. Protein sequence: CASIHRGPEAFF.

V and J are TRBV7-9 and TRBJ2-6; TRBD1 matches at 8 bases. Germline assignment: CDR1 SEHNR and CDR2 FQNEAQ (reference sequence). J was trimmed by 0 bases and V by 10 bases; bases with no gene match: 11. The CDR3 sequence is 17 residues long. CDR3 coding DNA: TGTGCCAAGACAGGGGATAGAACTAACTCTGGGGCCAACGTCCTGACTTTC. Its protein is CAKTGDRTNSGANVLTF.

CDR3 in amino acids: CASSLYLQGAEDYGYTF. The CDR3 DNA is TGTGCCAGCAGCTTATACCTACAGGGGGCGGAGGACTATGGCTACACCTTC. J is TRBJ1-2 and V is TRBV7-2; 9 bases are a match to TRBD1. In germline, CDR1 is SGHTA, CDR2 FQGNSA. This CDR3 region has 17 residues. Trimming took 2 bases from V and 3 from J; bases not matched to a gene: 10. Full variable domain (remainder filled in from reference TRBV7-2 and TRBJ1-2): GAGVSQSPSNKVTEKGKDVELRCDPISGHTALYWYRQSLGQGLEFLIYFQGNSAPDKSGLPSDRFSAERTGGSVSTLTIQRTQQEDSAVYLCASSLYLQGAEDYGYTFGSGTRLTVV.

Only a few counts were recorded for this clonotype. The chain uses TRBV27 and TRBJ1-6, with 9 bases identical to TRBD1. Germline V CDR1 and CDR2: MNHEY, SMNVEV (reference sequence). The CDR3 contains 15 residues. Germline trimming cut 2 bases from V and 10 bases from J; bases unmatched to any gene: 6. This CDR3 reads CASSLRDRVGSPLHF. The CDR3 nucleotides are TGTGCCAGCAGTTTACGGGACAGGGTTGGATCACCCCTCCACTTT.

The chain joins TRBV10-3 to TRBJ2-2, with TRBD2 identical over 12 bases. Losses at the gene ends were 2 bases for V and 5 bases for J; bases not matched to a gene: 6. CDR1 and CDR2 (germline): ENHRY, SYGVKD. The CDR3 has 17 amino acids. CDR3 residues: CAISERLAGGKTGELFF. The CDR3, as DNA: TGTGCCATCAGTGAGAGGCTAGCGGGGGGGAAGACCGGGGAGCTGTTTTTT.

V gene TRBV27 combines with J gene TRBJ2-5, with TRBD1 identical over 7 bases. Trimming took 5 bases from V and 0 from J; bases not matched to a gene: 6. The germline V gene has CDR1 MNHEY and CDR2 SMNVEV (reference sequence). The CDR3 is made up of 15 amino acids. Here the CDR3 DNA reads TGTGCCAGCAGTCAGGGGACAGCACACCAAGAGACCCAGTACTTC. Translating it yields CASSQGTAHQETQYF.

The CDR3 region has the DNA TGTGCCAGCAGCTTGGAACTAGCCTACTCAGATACGCAGTATTTT. It specifies CASSLELAYSDTQYF. V is TRBV5-5 and J is TRBJ2-3; a weak D match, TRBD2 (6 bases). Trimming stripped 0 bases from V and 4 bases from J, with 12 bases between. The CDR3 has 15 residues. Germline V lookup: CDR1 SGHKS, CDR2 YYEKEE (reference sequence).

In regard to this clonotype: A much larger clone lies a single base off, so this may be a read error. This chain joins TRBV6-1 and TRBJ2-2, with 8 bases matching TRBD2. Germline CDR1 reads MNHNS; CDR2 reads SASEGT. The CDR3 is made up of 15 amino acids. The CDR3 DNA follows: TGTGTCAGCAGTTCATGGACTAGCAGCACCGGGGAGCTGTTTTTT. It codes for CVSSSWTSSTGELFF.

This chain joins TRBV6-6 and TRBJ2-1; either TRBD1 or TRBD2 may fit D (7 bases each). Looked up from germline, CDR1 is MNHNY and CDR2 is SVGAGI (reference sequence). V was pared by 7 bases and J by 12 bases, with 25 bases between. The CDR3 length is 15 residues. The CDR3 protein is CASNVGRGRWRGQFF. The CDR3 bases are TGTGCCAGCAACGTGGGGAGGGGGCGCTGGCGTGGGCAGTTCTTC.

The CDR3 reads CASSSTGEDEKLFF. CDR3 nucleotides: TGTGCCAGCAGCTCCACAGGGGAGGATGAAAAACTGTTTTTT. The chain has TRBV2 and TRBJ1-4; 7 positions agree with TRBD1. CDR1 is SNHLY and CDR2 is FYNNEI in the germline V gene. The V and J ends lost 6 bases and 6 bases, in that order; junction bases with no gene match: 7. This CDR3 region has 14 residues.

This clonotype was observed many times. V is TRBV7-8 and J is TRBJ2-5; the match to TRBD2 covers 8 bases. The CDR3 contains 16 residues. The germline gives CDR1 SGHVS, CDR2 FQNEAQ. Trimming cost V 4 bases and J 0 bases; bases outside gene matches: 7. CDR3 in DNA: TGTGCCAGCAGCTCGCGGGGGGACACCTACCAAGAGACCCAGTACTTC. This translates into CASSSRGDTYQETQYF.

This clonotype came up many times. V is TRBV11-2 and J is TRBJ2-5; 7 nucleotides agree with TRBD1. This CDR3 has 17 amino acids. With V trimmed by 4 bases and J by 5 bases, 16 bases remained unmatched. From germline, CDR1 is SGHAT and CDR2 FQNNGV. The CDR3 DNA sequence: TGTGCCAGCAGCTCAACAGGGGAAAGGAAGGGGTGGGAGACCCAGTACTTC. Its translation is CASSSTGERKGWETQYF.

The V and J genes are TRBV15 and TRBJ2-3; D may be TRBD1 (5 bases). CDR3 length: 16 amino acids. The germline V gene has CDR1 LNHNV and CDR2 YYDKDF (reference sequence). V lost 1 base and J 2 bases, leaving 13 bases between the germline ends. The CDR3 region is CATSRVDSQDTDTQYF. The CDR3 DNA is TGTGCCACCAGCAGAGTAGACAGCCAAGACACAGATACGCAGTATTTT.

Here the CDR3 reads CASSPWVSGGGEAFF. CDR3 nucleotide sequence: TGTGCCAGCAGTCCCTGGGTTTCAGGGGGTGGGGAAGCTTTCTTT. The V and J genes are TRBV27 and TRBJ1-1; 7 bases are a match to TRBD1. Germline V gene lookup returns CDR1 MNHEY and CDR2 SMNVEV (reference sequence). The J segment lost 8 bases and the V segment lost 5 bases, leaving 14 bases of the junction unmatched. The CDR3 contains 15 residues.

There are a few counts of this clonotype. The chain carries TRBV27 and TRBJ2-4; the D gene is possibly TRBD1 (5 bases). The CDR3 contains 12 residues. Looked up from germline, CDR1 is MNHEY and CDR2 is SMNVEV (reference sequence). Deletions cut 6 bases from V and 6 bases from J, with 9 bases between. The CDR3, as DNA: TGTGCCAGCAGCGACAGCTTAAACATTCAGTACTTC. Amino acids: CASSDSLNIQYF.

The rearrangement joins TRBV27 to TRBJ2-5; tentative D call: TRBD2 (6 bases). Germline V gives CDR1 MNHEY, CDR2 SMNVEV (reference sequence). This CDR3 has 16 residues. Between the trimmed V and J ends, which lost 8 bases and 2 bases, there was a span of 21 bases. CDR3 sequence (DNA): TGTGCCAGCCGCCCCGAAGCAGGAGGGTCTCAAGAGACCCAGTACTTC. This translates into CASRPEAGGSQETQYF.

CDR3 loop: CASSVPTGNTEAFF. CDR3 nucleotide sequence: TGTGCCAGCAGCGTTCCGACAGGGAACACTGAAGCTTTCTTT. The chain is built from TRBV9 and TRBJ1-1; perhaps TRBD1 as D (6 bases). The CDR3 is 14 amino acids. CDR1 and CDR2 from the germline V gene are SGDLS and YYNGEE. V was pared by 2 bases and J by 1 base, with 9 bases between.

This chain uses TRBV29-1 with TRBJ2-6; D possibly matches TRBD1 or TRBD2 (6 bases each). V lost 7 bases, J lost 2 bases, and 24 bases lay in between. From germline, CDR1 is SQVTM and CDR2 ANQGSEA. This CDR3 contains 18 residues. The CDR3 reads CSDTEGGHFIAGANVLTF. The CDR3 nucleotides read TGCAGCGATACGGAAGGGGGGCACTTTATTGCTGGGGCCAACGTCCTGACTTTC.

V usage is TRBV6-5 and J usage is TRBJ2-2; 11 positions match TRBD1. This CDR3 is built from 16 residues. The trim removed 0 bases at V and 5 bases at J, leaving 2 bases unmatched. Germline assignment: CDR1 MNHEY and CDR2 SVGAGI. CDR3 amino acids: CASSYSGTGGTGELFF. The CDR3 nucleotides are TGTGCCAGCAGTTACTCAGGGACAGGGGGGACCGGGGAGCTGTTTTTT.

This clonotype was recorded only once. The chain recombines TRBV20-1 with TRBJ2-7; D possibly uses TRBD1 or TRBD2 (5 bases each). Germline CDR1 and CDR2: DFQATT and SNEGSKA (reference sequence). The CDR3 loop spans 13 amino acids. The V end lost 6 bases, the J end lost 1 base, and 13 bases lay between the germline ends. CDR3 sequence reads: CSATGTESYEQYV. DNA for the CDR3: TGCAGTGCCACCGGGACGGAGTCCTACGAGCAGTACGTC.